The 28 T cell receptor beta chains listed next were all sequenced from one sample in a study of T cells in women clearing cervical HPV infection. Profiled with immunoSEQ multiplex PCR; TCRdb holds only in-frame clones, not every one. Reported are 30,000 to 35,000 clones; the ten largest clones contain 4.2%. The sample was blood buffy coat. These TCRs come from a woman between 18 and 70 years old with a cervical HPV16 infection that either progressed to CIN3+ or cleared (not recorded which).

For this clone: The CDR3 end falls 3 residues outside the read, so it is completed with the germline J gene. V gene TRBV5-5 combines with J gene TRBJ1-1, with 7 nucleotides matching TRBD1. The CDR3 is made up of 13 amino acids. Germline CDR1 and CDR2: SGHKS and YYEKEE (reference sequence). The V and J ends lost 3 bases and 4 bases, in that order; junction bases with no gene match: 3. The CDR3 here is CASSSPGGTEAFF. The sequenced CDR3 bases are TGTGCCAGCAGCTCTCCAGGGGGCACTGAA.

Points on this clone: The CDR3 is cut off 3 residues early in the read; its end comes from the germline J gene. The genes are TRBV7-2 and TRBJ2-1; D not certain. The V end lost 1 base, the J end lost 7 bases, and 8 bases lay between the germline ends. CDR3 length equals 13 residues. The germline CDR1 and CDR2 sequences are SGHTA and FQGNSA. The sequenced CDR3 bases are TGTGCCAGCAGCTTAGTAATAGGGAATGAG. This codes for CASSLVIGNE. In full, the CDR3 reads CASSLVIGNEQFF.

To note about this clone: The sequence runs out 3 residues before the end of the CDR3; the remainder is reconstructed from the germline J gene. The chain has TRBV10-3 and TRBJ2-2; weak D call: TRBD1 (7 bases). CDR3 length: 13 amino acids. Looked up from germline, CDR1 is ENHRY and CDR2 is SYGVKD. CDR3 in amino acids: CAISESGGGRLFF. The sequenced part of the CDR3 DNA is TGTGCCATCAGTGAGTCCGGAGGGGGCCGG.

Turning to this clone: The read terminates 3 residues ahead of where the CDR3 ends, so the germline J gene completes it. The chain combines TRBV18 with TRBJ2-4; D possibly corresponds to TRBD2 (6 bases). Germline lookup yields CDR1 KGHSH and CDR2 LQKENI. This CDR3 contains 12 residues. The CDR3 protein is CASSPGGIDQYF. The DNA read from the CDR3 is TGTGCCAGCTCACCAGGGGGGATCGAT.

Notes on this clone: The CDR3 end is not reached by the read, which stops 3 residues before it; the germline J gene fills it in. The chain links TRBV5-5 to TRBJ1-1; D is perhaps TRBD1 (5 bases). Trimming took 0 bases from V and 6 from J, leaving 9 bases between them. Germline CDR1 SGHKS, CDR2 YYEKEE (reference sequence). This CDR3 has 13 residues. The sequenced part of the CDR3 DNA is TGTGCCAGCAGCTTGGCGGGGGTGGCTGAA. Translation gives CASSLAGVAE. The entire CDR3 protein reads CASSLAGVAEAFF.

A note on this clone: The read is 3 residues too short to cover the CDR3 end, so that end is filled in from the germline J gene. V usage is TRBV7-6 and J usage is TRBJ2-7; 7 bases align to TRBD1. Trimming cost V 2 bases and J 2 bases; bases outside gene matches: 3. Germline loops: CDR1 SGHVS, CDR2 FNYEAQ. The CDR3 extends over 14 amino acids. The DNA read from the CDR3 is TGTGCCAGCAGCTTACGGGGACAGACCTACGAG. Its protein product is CASSLRGQTYE. The CDR3 reads in full as CASSLRGQTYEQYF.

In the case of this clone: The CDR3 end is not reached by the read, which stops 3 residues before it; the germline J gene fills it in. The chain joins TRBV18 to TRBJ2-7, with 11 bases aligning to TRBD2. V lost 3 bases to trimming and J lost 6 bases; unmatched junction nucleotides: 7. The CDR3 length is 15 residues. Germline loops: CDR1 KGHSH, CDR2 LQKENI. The chain's CDR3 is CASSPSGTSGSEQYF. The covered CDR3 bases are TGTGCCAGCTCACCTTCCGGGACTAGCGGTTCCGAG.

Concerning this clone: The CDR3 goes on 3 residues after the read ends, and that part is filled in from the germline J gene. The chain recombines TRBV14 with TRBJ2-5; D is unresolved. Germline V gene data show CDR1 as SGHDN and CDR2 as FVKESK. The CDR3 covers 14 residues. Trimming removed 0 bases from V and 2 bases from J, with 7 bases in between. The CDR3: CASSQDRRQETQYF. Partial CDR3 DNA: TGTGCCAGCAGCCAAGATCGCAGACAAGAGACC.

Note on this clone: The sequence runs out 3 residues before the end of the CDR3; the remainder is reconstructed from the germline J gene. This rearrangement joins TRBV7-3 to TRBJ1-6, with D tentatively TRBD1 (6 bases). V lost 1 base, J lost 9 bases, and 16 bases lay in between. The CDR3 runs to 16 residues. From germline, CDR1 is SGHTA and CDR2 FQGTGA. The sequenced CDR3 bases are TGTGCCAGCAGCTTAAGTGGGGAGCAGGGGTCTTCACCC. Translating gives CASSLSGEQGSSP. The CDR3 in full is CASSLSGEQGSSPLHF.

As to this clone: The CDR3 is cut off 3 residues early in the read; its end comes from the germline J gene. J is TRBJ2-1 and V is TRBV20-1; 11 bases match TRBD2. From germline, CDR1 is DFQATT and CDR2 SNEGSKA (reference sequence). CDR3 length: 16 residues. Losses at the gene ends were 1 base for V and 4 bases for J; bases not matched to a gene: 6. CDR3 bases read: TGCAGTGCTAGAGTGACGACTAGCGGGAATTACAATGAG. Its translation is CSARVTTSGNYNE. The complete CDR3 sequence is CSARVTTSGNYNEQFF.

Turning to this clone: The read ends 3 residues early relative to the CDR3; the germline J gene fills the gap. The chain recombines TRBV19 with TRBJ1-5; TRBD1 aligns across 7 bases. The CDR3 loop spans 15 amino acids. The germline V gene encodes CDR1 LNHDA and CDR2 SQIVND (reference sequence). The V gene end was trimmed by 4 bases and the J gene end by 2 bases; junction bases not matched to a gene: 5. Here the CDR3 reads CASSTTGSGNQPQHF. CDR3 DNA (partial): TGTGCCAGTAGTACGACAGGGAGCGGCAATCAGCCC.

Comment on this clone: Germline and junction disagree at one end, which may indicate a read error. The CDR3 end lies 3 residues beyond the end of the read and is filled in from the germline J gene. Other DNA variants within this sample encode the same CDR3. The rearrangement links TRBV14 to TRBJ1-3; 11 bases match TRBD1. This CDR3 is built from 16 residues. The germline gives CDR1 SGHDN, CDR2 FVKESK. The CDR3 DNA, read in part, is TGTGCCAGCAGCAACAGGACAGGGGGCTCTGGAAACACA. Protein sequence: CASSNRTGGSGNT. The complete CDR3 reads CASSNRTGGSGNTIYF.

Points on this clone: Read sequence stops 3 residues before the CDR3 end, and the germline J gene provides the missing end. The chain has TRBV19 and TRBJ2-3, with 12 bases fitting TRBD2. CDR1 is LNHDA, CDR2 SQIVND, per germline (reference sequence). Germline trimming cut 6 bases from V and 3 bases from J; bases unmatched to any gene: 4. The CDR3 is 15 residues long. The sequenced part of the CDR3 DNA is TGTGCCAGTAGGAGGACTAGCGGGAAGACAGATACG. It translates to CASRRTSGKTDT. The whole CDR3 region reads CASRRTSGKTDTQYF.

Comments on this clone: The CDR3 end is not reached by the read, which stops 3 residues before it; the germline J gene fills it in. The J gene is TRBJ2-5, the V gene TRBV6-2 or TRBV6-3; D might be TRBD1 (6 bases). This CDR3 contains 13 residues. Germline V gives CDR1 MNHEY, CDR2 SVGEGT. V lost 2 bases, J lost 5 bases, and 9 bases lay in between. CDR3 bases read: TGTGCCAGCAGTTACCTGAGGGGGGAGACC. As protein: CASSYLRGET. The entire CDR3 is CASSYLRGETQYF.

As concerns this clone: Sequencing ends 3 residues short of the CDR3 end; the germline J gene provides the rest. The rearrangement links TRBV25-1 to TRBJ2-7; D is perhaps TRBD1 (6 bases). CDR1 is MGHDK, CDR2 SYGVNS, per germline. The CDR3 runs to 15 residues. V was shortened by 5 bases and J by 5 bases, with 19 bases between the two germline ends. CDR3: CASSLTGLTVDEQYF. CDR3 DNA (partial): TGTGCCAGCAGTTTAACAGGGTTAACTGTCGACGAG.

On this clone: Read sequence stops 3 residues before the CDR3 end, and the germline J gene provides the missing end. This rearrangement joins TRBV4-2 to TRBJ1-1, with D hard to call. This CDR3 comprises 15 residues. Between the trimmed V and J ends, which lost 0 bases and 2 bases, there was a span of 10 bases. Germline values: CDR1 LGHNA, CDR2 YNFKEQ. The CDR3 protein is CASSQERRINTEAFF. The part of the CDR3 DNA that was read is TGTGCCAGCAGCCAAGAAAGGCGGATTAACACTGAA.

For this clone: Read data end 3 residues before the CDR3 end; the end is taken from the germline J gene. The chain employs TRBV5-5 and TRBJ2-3; no reliable D call. Germline V lookup: CDR1 SGHKS, CDR2 YYEKEE (reference sequence). This CDR3 spans 14 amino acids. V lost 0 bases, J lost 5 bases, and 10 bases lay in between. The CDR3 DNA, read in part, is TGTGCCAGCAGCTTGGCGGCTACGGGAGATACG. Protein: CASSLAATGDT. The full CDR3 reads CASSLAATGDTQYF. The entire variable domain, with the rest obtained from reference TRBV5-5 and TRBJ2-3, is as follows: DAGVTQSPTHLIKTRGQQVTLRCSPISGHKSVSWYQQVLGQGPQFIFQYYEKEERGRGNFPDRFSARQFPNYSSELNVNALLLGDSALYLCASSLAATGDTQYFGPGTRLTVL.

Turning to this clone: From the germline J gene comes the end of the CDR3, since the read stops 3 residues before it. The chain couples TRBV28 to TRBJ2-7; the D call may be TRBD1 or TRBD2 (5 bases each). The CDR3 is made up of 16 amino acids. The V end lost 5 bases, the J end lost 3 bases, and 20 bases lay between the germline ends. The germline V gene has CDR1 MDHEN and CDR2 SYDVKM. Incomplete CDR3 DNA: TGTGCCAGCAGTGGGTCGGGAAGGGGTTACAACTACGAG. Its translation is CASSGSGRGYNYE. The full CDR3 protein is CASSGSGRGYNYEQYF.

With respect to this clone: The observed sequence ends 3 residues before the CDR3 terminus, with the missing tail filled in from the germline J gene. The chain combines TRBV29-1 with TRBJ2-5; 8 positions match TRBD1. The CDR3 has 16 residues. Germline V lookup: CDR1 SQVTM, CDR2 ANQGSEA. The V gene end was trimmed by 2 bases and the J gene end by 4 bases; junction bases not matched to a gene: 12. CDR3 region: CSVEPRGHGLRETQYF. CDR3 DNA, as far as it was read: TGCAGCGTTGAACCCAGGGGGCATGGTCTAAGAGAGACC.

With regard to this clone: The DNA ends 3 residues before the CDR3 does, and the rest of the CDR3 is filled in from the germline J gene. This chain connects TRBV28 to TRBJ1-4, with 8 bases lining up with TRBD1. Germline V gives CDR1 MDHEN, CDR2 SYDVKM. CDR3 length: 14 residues. Germline trimming cut 4 bases from V and 6 bases from J; bases unmatched to any gene: 4. CDR3 DNA (partial): TGTGCCAGCAGTTCACAGGGGGAGGATGAAAAA. It specifies CASSSQGEDEK. The whole CDR3 protein is CASSSQGEDEKLFF.

As to this clone: The read is 3 residues too short to cover the CDR3 end, so that end is filled in from the germline J gene. The chain recombines TRBV18 with TRBJ1-6; D gene ambiguous. This CDR3 comprises 13 residues. Germline values: CDR1 KGHSH, CDR2 LQKENI. The CDR3 loop reads CASSPPEGITLHF. The sequenced part of the CDR3 DNA is TGTGCCAGCTCACCACCGGAGGGTATAACC.

Concerning this clone: The CDR3 extends 3 residues past the end of the read, so its final part is completed from the germline J gene. The chain joins TRBV5-1 to TRBJ2-3, with 11 bases identical to TRBD2. Losses at the gene ends were 0 bases for V and 3 bases for J; bases not matched to a gene: 6. CDR3 size: 17 residues. Germline CDR1 and CDR2: SGHRS and YFSETQ. The CDR3 DNA, read in part, is TGCGCCAGCAGCTTGGGAGTTAGCGGGGGGGCAACAGATACG. Its protein is CASSLGVSGGATDT. The complete CDR3 reads CASSLGVSGGATDTQYF.

Of note for this clone: With the read ending 3 residues before the CDR3 end, the germline J gene is used to fill in that end. V usage is TRBV18 and J usage is TRBJ2-1, with 12 bases lining up with TRBD1. Germline loops: CDR1 KGHSH, CDR2 LQKENI. The CDR3 loop spans 17 amino acids. V trimming: 6 bases; J trimming: 8 bases; junction bases outside the gene matches: 14. The covered CDR3 bases are TGTGCCAGCTCCCCAGGTAGAGGGACAGGGGGCCTGGATGAG. Translated, it gives CASSPGRGTGGLDE. The complete CDR3 protein is CASSPGRGTGGLDEQFF.

As regards this clone: The read is 3 residues too short to cover the CDR3 end, so that end is filled in from the germline J gene. The chain links TRBV7-9 to TRBJ1-1, with D unclear. The ends were cut back, 2 bases at V and 1 base at J, with 8 bases in the middle. This CDR3 spans 14 amino acids. Germline-derived CDR1 and CDR2 are SEHNR and FQNEAQ (reference sequence). The CDR3 bases that were read are TGTGCCAGCAGCTTAAGCTTGAGGAACACTGAA. The encoded protein is CASSLSLRNTE. The CDR3 in its entirety is CASSLSLRNTEAFF.

A note on this clone: The read comes to an end 3 residues before the CDR3 does, leaving the germline J gene to fill in the end. The rearrangement links TRBV5-4 to TRBJ2-2; D unclear. The CDR3 loop spans 15 amino acids. Germline CDR1 reads SGHNT; CDR2 reads YYREEE (reference sequence). V was shortened by 2 bases and J by 0 bases, with 8 bases between the two germline ends. The covered CDR3 bases are TGTGCCAGCAGCTTAGGCCAACCGAACACCGGGGAG. Residues: CASSLGQPNTGE. The whole CDR3 reads CASSLGQPNTGELFF. The full variable domain, completed using reference TRBV5-4 and TRBJ2-2, is ETGVTQSPTHLIKTRGQQVTLRCSSQSGHNTVSWYQQALGQGPQFIFQYYREEENGRGNFPPRFSGLQFPNYSSELNVNALELDDSALYLCASSLGQPNTGELFFGEGSRLTVL.

With respect to this clone: The CDR3 end is not reached by the read, which stops 3 residues before it; the germline J gene fills it in. V usage is TRBV7-2 and J usage is TRBJ2-7; 13 bases match TRBD2. From germline, CDR1 is SGHTA and CDR2 FQGNSA. Trimming removed 6 bases from V and 2 bases from J; junction bases left unmatched: 4. The CDR3 runs to 15 residues. The DNA read from the CDR3 is TGTGCCAGCAGACGACTAGCGGGGGGAACCTACGAG. This translates into CASRRLAGGTYE. The CDR3 reads in full as CASRRLAGGTYEQYF.

On this clone itself: Sequencing ends 3 residues short of the CDR3 end; the germline J gene provides the rest. The rearrangement uses TRBV7-8 and TRBJ2-1, with D perhaps TRBD2 (5 bases). V was cut by 0 bases and J by 2 bases, with 14 bases left in between. The CDR3 runs 17 residues. From germline, CDR1 is SGHVS and CDR2 FQNEAQ. CDR3 region: CASSLAPRGLPYNEQFF. The CDR3 bases that were read are TGTGCCAGCAGCTTAGCCCCCCGCGGGCTCCCCTACAATGAG.

Remarks on this clone: The sequenced fragment ends 3 residues before the CDR3 boundary, so the rest is inferred from the germline J gene. Other DNA variants within this sample encode the same CDR3. The rearrangement joins TRBV18 to TRBJ2-5, with 8 bases aligning to TRBD2. Germline V lookup: CDR1 KGHSH, CDR2 LQKENI. The CDR3 is 14 amino acids. V was pared by 3 bases and J by 4 bases, with 4 bases of the junction left unmatched. The DNA read from the CDR3 is TGTGCCAGCTCACCGAGAGCGGGAGTAGAGACC. Protein sequence: CASSPRAGVET. The whole CDR3 sequence reads CASSPRAGVETQYF.